This TCR beta chain was found in a study of patients and donors after allogeneic stem cell transplantation (dated by TCRdb to about 2020). The receptor library was made with RT-PCR. Instrument on record: NextSeq 550. The public reads were quality trimmed at Q25 with fastp and then assembled into clones with MiXCR by TCRdb, keeping productive beta chains. Each CDR3 protein gets just one entry, which takes the most common genes and DNA from the rows behind it. The sample has about 110,000 distinct CDR3 sequences on record, approximately 40% of them singletons. The ten most abundant clones make up 27% of the sample. A word on this clonotype: The specificity of this receptor is unknown. It has no much larger one-base neighbor in the sample; base qualities were not kept.

Including cysteine and phenylalanine, the CDR3 has 14 amino acids. The kept DNA is CDR3 alone, 42 bases in frame from the first base. CDR1 and CDR2 are read off the germline V gene as LGHNA and YNFKEQ. V lost 0 bases and J lost 5 bases; the stretch between them is 10 bases long. The V gene is TRBV4-2 and the J gene is TRBJ1-2; 5 matching bases give a weak D call of TRBD1. The source material was blood, either unsorted or a sorted T cell fraction (not recorded which). The sequence came from a human donor who was either an allogeneic HSCT recipient or a stem cell or donor lymphocyte infusion donor (not recorded which). It is not recorded whose cells these are; they may come from a transplant donor. The CDR3 region: CASSQDPTEYGYTF. At the DNA level, the sequence is TGTGCCAGCAGCCAAGATCCGACAGAGTATGGCTACACCTTC.